This T cell receptor (beta chain) was sequenced for a study of cytomegalovirus exposure and HLA in healthy donors. The PCR had 60 Vbeta and 13 Jbeta primers. Profiling relied on immunoSEQ multiplex PCR, and the TCRdb table lists in-frame clones only, not all of them. In the table there are about 220,000 clones, about three quarters of which are singletons. What was sequenced was PBMCs. This clonotype was sampled from a male donor in good health and CMV-seronegative.

The CDR3 loop reads CASSADRAYEQYF. The CDR3 bases are TGTGCCAGCAGCGCGGACAGGGCCTACGAGCAGTACTTC. The genes are TRBV7-9 and TRBJ2-7; TRBD1 agrees at 8 bases. V lost 5 bases and J lost 2; bases outside the gene matches: 2. Germline V CDR1 and CDR2: SEHNR, FQNEAQ (reference sequence). The CDR3 is 13 residues long.